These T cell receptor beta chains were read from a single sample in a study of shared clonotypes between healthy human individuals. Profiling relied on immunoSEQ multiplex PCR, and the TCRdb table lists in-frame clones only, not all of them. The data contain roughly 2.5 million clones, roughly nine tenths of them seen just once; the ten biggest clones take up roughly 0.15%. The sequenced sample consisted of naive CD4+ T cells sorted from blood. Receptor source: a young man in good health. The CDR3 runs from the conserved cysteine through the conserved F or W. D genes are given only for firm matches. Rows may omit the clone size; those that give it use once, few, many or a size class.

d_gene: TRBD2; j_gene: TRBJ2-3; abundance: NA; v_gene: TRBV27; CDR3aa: CASSFGLAGDTQYF; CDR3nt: TGTGCCAGCAGTTTCGGACTAGCGGGGGATACGCAGTATTTT
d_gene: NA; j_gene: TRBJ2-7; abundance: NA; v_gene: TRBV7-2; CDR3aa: CASSLVNRNYEQYF; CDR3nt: TGTGCCAGCAGCTTAGTAAACAGGAACTACGAGCAGTACTTC
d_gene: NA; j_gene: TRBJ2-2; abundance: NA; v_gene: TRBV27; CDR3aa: CASSATVGTGELFF; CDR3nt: TGTGCCAGCAGTGCCACGGTCGGGACCGGGGAGCTGTTTTTT
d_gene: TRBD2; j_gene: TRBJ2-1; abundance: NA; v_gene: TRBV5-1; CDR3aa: CASSFALAGGYNEQFF; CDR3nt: TGCGCCAGCAGCTTCGCCTTAGCGGGGGGATACAATGAGCAGTTCTTC
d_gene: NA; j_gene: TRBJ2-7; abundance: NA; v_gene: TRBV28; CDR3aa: CASSLGALESRPHYEQYF; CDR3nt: TGTGCCAGCAGTTTGGGGGCCCTTGAGAGCCGGCCGCACTACGAGCAGTACTTC
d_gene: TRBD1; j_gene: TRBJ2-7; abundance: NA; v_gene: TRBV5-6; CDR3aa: CASSPIDRDQTFYEQYF; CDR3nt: TGTGCCAGCAGCCCAATCGACAGGGACCAGACCTTCTACGAGCAGTACTTC
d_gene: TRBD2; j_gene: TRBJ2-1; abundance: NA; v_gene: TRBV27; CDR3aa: CASRSGRGSYNEQFF; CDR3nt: TGTGCCAGCAGGAGCGGGAGAGGCTCCTACAATGAGCAGTTCTTC
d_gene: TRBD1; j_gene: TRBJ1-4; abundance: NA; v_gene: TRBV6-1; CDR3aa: CASSSGQLGEKLFF; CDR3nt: TGTGCCAGCAGTTCGGGACAGCTCGGCGAAAAACTGTTTTTT
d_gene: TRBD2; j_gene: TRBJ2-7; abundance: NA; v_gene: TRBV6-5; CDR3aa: CASSNSSGSGF; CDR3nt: TGTGCCAGCAGCAACTCTAGCGGGAGTGGCTTC
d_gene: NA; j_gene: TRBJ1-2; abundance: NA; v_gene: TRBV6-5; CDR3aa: CASSYKQGLNGYTF; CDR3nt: TGTGCCAGCAGTTACAAGCAGGGATTGAATGGCTACACCTTC
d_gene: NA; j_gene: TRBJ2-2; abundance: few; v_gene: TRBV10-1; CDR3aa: CASSESRRSTGELFF; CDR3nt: TGCGCCAGCAGTGAGTCGAGGAGGAGCACCGGGGAGCTGTTTTTT
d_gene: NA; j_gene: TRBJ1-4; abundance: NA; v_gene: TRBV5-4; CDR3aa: CASSSGGRDEKLFF; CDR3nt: TGTGCCAGCAGCAGCGGGGGGCGGGATGAAAAACTGTTTTTT
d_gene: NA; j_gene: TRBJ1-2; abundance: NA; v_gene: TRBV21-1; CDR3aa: CASSKAKGGYGYTF; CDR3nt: TGTGCCAGCAGCAAAGCAAAGGGTGGCTATGGCTACACCTTC
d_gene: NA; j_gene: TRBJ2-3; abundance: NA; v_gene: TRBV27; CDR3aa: CASRRVTATDTQYF; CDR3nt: TGTGCCAGCAGGCGGGTGACAGCCACAGATACGCAGTATTTT
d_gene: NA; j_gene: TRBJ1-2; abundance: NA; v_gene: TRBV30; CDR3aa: CAWSVGGAYGYTF; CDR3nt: TGTGCCTGGAGTGTGGGGGGCGCTTATGGCTACACCTTC
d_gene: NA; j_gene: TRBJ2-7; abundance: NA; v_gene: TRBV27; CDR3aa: CASSFRGVDSYEQYF; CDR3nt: TGTGCCAGCAGTTTTAGGGGGGTTGACTCCTACGAGCAGTACTTC
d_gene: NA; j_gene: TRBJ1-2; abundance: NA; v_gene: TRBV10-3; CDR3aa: CAISESGEGYGYTF; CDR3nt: TGTGCCATCAGTGAGTCTGGGGAGGGCTATGGCTACACCTTC
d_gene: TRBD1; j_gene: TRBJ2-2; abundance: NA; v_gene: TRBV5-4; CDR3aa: CASSLEGGSGELFF; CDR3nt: TGTGCCAGCAGCTTGGAAGGGGGCTCCGGGGAGCTGTTTTTT
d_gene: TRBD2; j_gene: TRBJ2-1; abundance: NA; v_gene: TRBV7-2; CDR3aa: CASSLELAGWNEQFF; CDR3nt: TGTGCCAGCAGCTTAGAACTAGCGGGTTGGAATGAGCAGTTCTTC